The TCR beta chain described here comes from a study of cytotoxic CD8 clonotypes in ibrutinib-treated CLL. The table lists this clone with many counts. Its antigen remains unidentified. General study results and limits: Clonality increased at ibrutinib response and stayed stable in sustained remission. At progression, however, it fell back toward baseline. The study found baseline clonality above age-matched healthy donors, tracking circulating CD8+ T-cell counts. Sampling times differed between sustained-remission and progressing patients.

The source of roughly 2 micrograms of genomic DNA for TCR beta libraries was cryopreserved PBMCs. Sequenced by immunoSEQ multiplex PCR; TCRdb stores in-frame clones only, minus some. The sample lists around 60,000 clones; approximately 54% were seen once. The sample consisted of PBMCs, taken after 12 months of ibrutinib treatment. This clonotype originated in a human donor with chronic lymphocytic leukemia.

Here the CDR3 reads CASQIVGTGELFF. The CDR3 nucleotides are TGTGCCAGCCAAATAGTGGGAACCGGGGAGCTGTTTTTT. The rearrangement links TRBV7-9 to TRBJ2-2; D unresolved. Per the germline V gene, CDR1 is SEHNR and CDR2 is FQNEAQ (reference sequence). The CDR3 contains 13 residues. Trimming cost V 8 bases and J 5 bases, with 12 bases left between them.